This paragraph covers one T cell receptor beta chain sequence. In the source study's methods: The authors estimated nucleated cell counts from reference gene primer amplification. Using immunoSEQ multiplex PCR, the repertoire was profiled, and TCRdb retains in-frame clones only, with some absent. V and J calls plus clone size are reproduced from that table; the DNA served to infer D and trimming. The sample records approximately 300,000 clones, roughly 88% being singletons. This sample was taken from a study of blood T cell repertoires in COVID-19. Study overall: The study drew acute and convalescent COVID-19 samples from the United States, Italy and Spain.

This CDR3 spans 13 amino acids. Germline CDR1 LGHNA, CDR2 YSLEER. V was clipped by 4 bases and J by 0 bases, with 4 bases between them. The Seattle patients, enrolled during active infection, were followed longitudinally. Sequenced: peripheral blood. This TCR derives from a human donor with COVID-19, enrolled during active disease. The donor label of this sample is uncertain. This chain uses TRBV4-3 with TRBJ1-3; D remains unclear. CDR3 sequence reads: CASSPLSGNTIYF. CDR3 nucleotide sequence: TGCGCCAGCAGCCCCCTCTCTGGAAACACCATATATTTT.